This TCR beta chain is from a study of T cell responses to AZD1222 COVID-19 vaccine. Pooling of second doses given at about 4 or about 12 weeks was done. A single count supports this clone. Its antigen is unknown. Study-wide results and caveats: Baseline serology detected seropositivity in only six AZD1222 recipients.

CDR1 is SGHVT, CDR2 SQSDAQ, per germline. Trimming at V came to 1 base and at J to 3 bases, leaving 8 bases not matched to a gene. The CDR3 has 17 residues. Method: immunoSEQ multiplex PCR; TCRdb's copy keeps in-frame clones and lacks some. Counted here are about 35,000 clones, about nine tenths occurring once; the ten biggest clones make up 11%. This sequence was found in an adult who received the AZD1222 COVID-19 vaccine. The sequencing here drew on peripheral blood, taken 28 days after the second AZD1222 dose. The chain couples TRBV7-4 to TRBJ2-5; TRBD2 aligns across 10 bases. The DNA for the CDR3 is TGTGCCAGCAGCTTAGATAGTAGCGGGGGGTTAAAAGAGACCCAGTACTTC. Amino acids: CASSLDSSGGLKETQYF.